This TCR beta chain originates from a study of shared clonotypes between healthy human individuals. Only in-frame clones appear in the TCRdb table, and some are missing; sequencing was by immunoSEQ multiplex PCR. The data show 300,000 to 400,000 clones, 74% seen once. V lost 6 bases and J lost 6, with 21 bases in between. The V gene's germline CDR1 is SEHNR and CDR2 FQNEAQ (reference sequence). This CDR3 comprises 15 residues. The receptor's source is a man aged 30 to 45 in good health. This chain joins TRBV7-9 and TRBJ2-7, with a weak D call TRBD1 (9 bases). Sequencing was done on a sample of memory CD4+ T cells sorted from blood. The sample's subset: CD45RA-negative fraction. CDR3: CASSREGQGSTEQYF. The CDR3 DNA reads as TGTGCCAGCAGTCGGGAGGGACAGGGAAGCACCGAGCAGTACTTC.